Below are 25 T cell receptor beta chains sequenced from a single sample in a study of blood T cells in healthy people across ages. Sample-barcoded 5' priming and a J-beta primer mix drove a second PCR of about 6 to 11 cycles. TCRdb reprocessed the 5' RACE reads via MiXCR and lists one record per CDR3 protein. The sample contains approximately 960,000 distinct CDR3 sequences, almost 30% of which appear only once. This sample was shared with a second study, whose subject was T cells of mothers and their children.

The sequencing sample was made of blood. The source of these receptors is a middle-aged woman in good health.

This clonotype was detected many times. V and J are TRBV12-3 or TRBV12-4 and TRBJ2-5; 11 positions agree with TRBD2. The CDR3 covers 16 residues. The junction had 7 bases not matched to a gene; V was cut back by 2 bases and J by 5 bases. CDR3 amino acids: CASSLSSGGAGETQYF. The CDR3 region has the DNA TGTGCCAGCAGTTTAAGTAGCGGGGGGGCCGGGGAGACCCAGTACTTC.

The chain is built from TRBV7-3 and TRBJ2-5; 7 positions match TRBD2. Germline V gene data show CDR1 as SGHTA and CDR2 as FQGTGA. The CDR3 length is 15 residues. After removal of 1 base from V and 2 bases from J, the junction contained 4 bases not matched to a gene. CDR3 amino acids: CASSLRASGQETQYF. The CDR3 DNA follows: TGTGCCAGCAGCTTAAGGGCTAGCGGACAAGAGACCCAGTACTTC.

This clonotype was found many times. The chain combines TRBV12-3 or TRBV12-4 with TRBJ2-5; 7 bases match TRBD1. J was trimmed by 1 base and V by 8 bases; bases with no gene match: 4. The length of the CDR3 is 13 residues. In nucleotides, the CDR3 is TGTGCCAGCCTGGGACAGCTCCAAGAGACCCAGTACTTC. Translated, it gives CASLGQLQETQYF.

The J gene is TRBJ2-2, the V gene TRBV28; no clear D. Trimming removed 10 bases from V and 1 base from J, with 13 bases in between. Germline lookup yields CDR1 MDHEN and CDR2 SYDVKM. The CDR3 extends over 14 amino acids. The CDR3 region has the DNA TGTGCCACATTCTCACTCCTGAACACCGGGGAGCTGTTTTTT. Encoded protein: CATFSLLNTGELFF.

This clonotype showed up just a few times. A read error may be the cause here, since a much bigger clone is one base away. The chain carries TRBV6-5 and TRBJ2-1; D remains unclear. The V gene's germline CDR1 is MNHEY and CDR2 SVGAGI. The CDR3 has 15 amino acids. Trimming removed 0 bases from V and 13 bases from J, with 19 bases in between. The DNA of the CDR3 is TGTGCCAGCAGTTACTCGGGGAATGGTGAACAGACCCAGTTCTTC. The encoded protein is CASSYSGNGEQTQFF.

CDR3 coding DNA: TGTGCCAGCAGAATATCTGGGGCCCTCAATCAGCCCCAGCATTTT. Translation gives CASRISGALNQPQHF. The chain recombines TRBV7-2 with TRBJ1-5; weak D call: TRBD1 (5 bases). This CDR3 is built from 15 residues. Trimming left V 6 bases short and J 3 bases short, with 15 bases between. Germline assignment: CDR1 SGHTA and CDR2 FQGNSA. The variable domain in full, completed from reference TRBV7-2 and TRBJ1-5, reads GAGVSQSPSNKVTEKGKDVELRCDPISGHTALYWYRQSLGQGLEFLIYFQGNSAPDKSGLPSDRFSAERTGGSVSTLTIQRTQQEDSAVYLCASRISGALNQPQHFGDGTRLSIL.

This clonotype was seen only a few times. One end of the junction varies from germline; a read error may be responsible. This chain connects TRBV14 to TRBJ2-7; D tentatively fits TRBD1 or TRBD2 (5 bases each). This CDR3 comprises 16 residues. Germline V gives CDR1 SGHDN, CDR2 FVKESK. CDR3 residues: CAGSQDVWGSPYEQYF. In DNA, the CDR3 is TGTGCCGGCAGCCAAGATGTTTGGGGGAGTCCCTACGAGCAGTACTTC.

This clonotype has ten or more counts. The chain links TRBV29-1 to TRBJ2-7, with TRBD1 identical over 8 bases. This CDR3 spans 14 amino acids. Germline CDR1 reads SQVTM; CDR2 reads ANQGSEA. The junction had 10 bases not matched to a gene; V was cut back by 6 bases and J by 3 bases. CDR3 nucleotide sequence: TGCAGCGTACAACCGGGACAGGTTAACTACGAGCAGTACTTC. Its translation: CSVQPGQVNYEQYF.

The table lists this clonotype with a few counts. The CDR3 region is CSARDGSRNTGELFF. CDR3 coding DNA: TGCAGTGCTAGAGATGGATCGAGGAACACCGGGGAGCTGTTTTTT. This sequence joins TRBV20-1 and TRBJ2-2; the D is unclear. Germline loops: CDR1 DFQATT, CDR2 SNEGSKA (reference sequence). The CDR3 is 15 amino acids. V was trimmed by 0 bases and J by 1 base, leaving 9 bases between them.

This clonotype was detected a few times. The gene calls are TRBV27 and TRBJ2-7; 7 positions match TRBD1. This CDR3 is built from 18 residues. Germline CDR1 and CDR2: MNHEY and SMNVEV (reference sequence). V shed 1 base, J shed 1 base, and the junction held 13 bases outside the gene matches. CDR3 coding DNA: TGTGCCAGCAGTTTATGGCCCCCCGGGACAGCTTCTTCCTACGAGCAGTACTTC. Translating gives CASSLWPPGTASSYEQYF.

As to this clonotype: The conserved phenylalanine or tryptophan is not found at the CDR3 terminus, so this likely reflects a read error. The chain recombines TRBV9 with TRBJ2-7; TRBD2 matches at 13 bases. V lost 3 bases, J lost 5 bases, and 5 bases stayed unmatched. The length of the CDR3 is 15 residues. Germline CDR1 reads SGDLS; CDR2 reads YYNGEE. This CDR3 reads CASSATSGGIDEQYL. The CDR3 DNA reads TGTGCCAGCAGCGCGACTAGCGGGGGGATTGACGAGCAGTACTTA.

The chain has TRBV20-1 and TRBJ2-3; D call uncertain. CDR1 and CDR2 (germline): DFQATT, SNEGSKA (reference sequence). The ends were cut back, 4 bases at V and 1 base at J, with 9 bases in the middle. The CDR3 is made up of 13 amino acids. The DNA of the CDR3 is TGCAGTGCTAAACGCACAGGCACAGATACGCAGTATTTT. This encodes CSAKRTGTDTQYF.

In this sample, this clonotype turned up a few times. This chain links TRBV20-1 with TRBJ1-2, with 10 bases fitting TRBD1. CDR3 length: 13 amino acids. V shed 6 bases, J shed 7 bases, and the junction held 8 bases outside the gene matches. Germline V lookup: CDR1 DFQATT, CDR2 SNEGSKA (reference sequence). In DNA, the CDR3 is TGCAGTGCCACGATAGGACAGGGGGGTGGCTACACCTTC. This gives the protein CSATIGQGGGYTF.

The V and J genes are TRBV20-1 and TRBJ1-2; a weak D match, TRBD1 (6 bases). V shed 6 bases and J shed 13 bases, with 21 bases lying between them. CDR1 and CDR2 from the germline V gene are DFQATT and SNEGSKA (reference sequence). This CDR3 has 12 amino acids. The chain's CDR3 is CSAEGVTYGRTF. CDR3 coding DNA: TGCAGTGCCGAGGGGGTTACCTATGGCCGCACCTTC.

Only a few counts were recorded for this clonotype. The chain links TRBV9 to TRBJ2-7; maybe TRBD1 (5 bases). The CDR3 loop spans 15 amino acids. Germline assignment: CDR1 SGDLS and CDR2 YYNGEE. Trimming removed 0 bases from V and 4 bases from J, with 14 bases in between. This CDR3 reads CASSVEGSKGYEQYF. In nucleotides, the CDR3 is TGTGCCAGCAGCGTAGAAGGGTCCAAGGGGTACGAGCAGTACTTC.

The CDR3 DNA reads TGCGCCAGCAGCTCCGGGTGGGGAACAAATTCACCCCTCCACTTT. Translated, it gives CASSSGWGTNSPLHF. The chain combines TRBV5-1 with TRBJ1-6, with D unclear. The CDR3 runs 15 residues. The germline V gene encodes CDR1 SGHRS and CDR2 YFSETQ. V was trimmed by 3 bases and J by 7 bases, leaving 14 bases between them.

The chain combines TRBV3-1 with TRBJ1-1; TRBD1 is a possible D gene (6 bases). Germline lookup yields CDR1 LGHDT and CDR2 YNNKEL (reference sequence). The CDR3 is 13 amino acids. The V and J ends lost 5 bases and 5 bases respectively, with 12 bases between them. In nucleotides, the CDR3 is TGTGCCAGCAGCTGGACAGAAGAGACTGAAGCTTTCTTT. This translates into CASSWTEETEAFF. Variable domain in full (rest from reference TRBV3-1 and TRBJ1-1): DTAVSQTPKYLVTQMGNDKSIKCEQNLGHDTMYWYKQDSKKFLKIMFSYNNKELIINETVPNRFSPKSPDKAHLNLHINSLELGDSAVYFCASSWTEETEAFFGQGTRLTVV.

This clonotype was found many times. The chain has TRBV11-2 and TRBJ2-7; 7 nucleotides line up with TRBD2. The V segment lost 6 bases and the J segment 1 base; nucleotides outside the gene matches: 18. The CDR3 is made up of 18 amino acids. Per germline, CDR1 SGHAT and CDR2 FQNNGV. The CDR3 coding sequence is TGTGCCAGCAGTCACATTCCTCGGGCGGGGGTCCTTTCCTACGAGCAGTACTTC. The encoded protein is CASSHIPRAGVLSYEQYF. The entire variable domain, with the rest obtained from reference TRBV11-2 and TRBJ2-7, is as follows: EAGVAQSPRYKIIEKRQSVAFWCNPISGHATLYWYQQILGQGPKLLIQFQNNGVVDDSQLPKDRFSAERLKGVDSTLKIQPAKLEDSAVYLCASSHIPRAGVLSYEQYFGPGTRLTVT.

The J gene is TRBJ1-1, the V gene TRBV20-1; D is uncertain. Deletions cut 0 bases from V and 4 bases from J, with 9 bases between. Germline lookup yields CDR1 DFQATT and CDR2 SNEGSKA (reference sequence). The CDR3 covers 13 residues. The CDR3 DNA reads TGCAGTGCTAGAGATTTCGGGTTCACTGAAGCTTTCTTT. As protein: CSARDFGFTEAFF.

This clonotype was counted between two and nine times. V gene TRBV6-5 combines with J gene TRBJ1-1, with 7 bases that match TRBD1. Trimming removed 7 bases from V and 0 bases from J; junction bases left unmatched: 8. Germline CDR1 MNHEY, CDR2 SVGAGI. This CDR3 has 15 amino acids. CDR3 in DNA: TGTGCCAGCAACCCGACAGGGTCCATGAACACTGAAGCTTTCTTT. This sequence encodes CASNPTGSMNTEAFF.

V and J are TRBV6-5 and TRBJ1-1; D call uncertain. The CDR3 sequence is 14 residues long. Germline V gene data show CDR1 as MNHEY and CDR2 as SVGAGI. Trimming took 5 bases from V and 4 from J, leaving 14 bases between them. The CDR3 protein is CASSPRGSSTEAFF. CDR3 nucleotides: TGTGCCAGCAGTCCCCGGGGTAGCAGCACTGAAGCTTTCTTT.

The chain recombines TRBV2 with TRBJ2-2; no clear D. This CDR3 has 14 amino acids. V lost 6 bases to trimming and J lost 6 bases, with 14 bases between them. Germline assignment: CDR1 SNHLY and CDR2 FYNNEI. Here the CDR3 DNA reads TGTGCCAGCAGGGGTATTTCTAGGGCCGGGGAGCTGTTTTTT. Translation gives CASRGISRAGELFF.

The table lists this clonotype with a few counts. The CDR3 spells CASSIGTGADNEQFF. The CDR3 DNA follows: TGTGCCAGCAGCATCGGGACAGGGGCGGACAATGAGCAGTTCTTC. The genes are TRBV5-8 and TRBJ2-1, with 10 bases fitting TRBD1. This CDR3 has 15 residues. Trimming cost V 4 bases and J 5 bases; bases outside gene matches: 6. Looked up from germline, CDR1 is SGHTS and CDR2 is YDEGEE.

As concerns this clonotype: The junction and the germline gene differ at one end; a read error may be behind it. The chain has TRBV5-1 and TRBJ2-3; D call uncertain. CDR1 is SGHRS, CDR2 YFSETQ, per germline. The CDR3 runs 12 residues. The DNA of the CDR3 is TGCGCCAGCAGCCAAAGCGCAGATACGCGGTATTTT. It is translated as CASSQSADTRYF.

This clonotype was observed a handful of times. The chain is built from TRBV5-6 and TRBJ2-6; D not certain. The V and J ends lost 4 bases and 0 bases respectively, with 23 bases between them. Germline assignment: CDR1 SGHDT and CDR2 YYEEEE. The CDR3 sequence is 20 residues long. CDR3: CASSPPSLGPGGSGANVLTF. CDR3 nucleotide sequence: TGTGCCAGCAGCCCACCGTCCTTAGGGCCGGGTGGCTCTGGGGCCAACGTCCTGACTTTC.